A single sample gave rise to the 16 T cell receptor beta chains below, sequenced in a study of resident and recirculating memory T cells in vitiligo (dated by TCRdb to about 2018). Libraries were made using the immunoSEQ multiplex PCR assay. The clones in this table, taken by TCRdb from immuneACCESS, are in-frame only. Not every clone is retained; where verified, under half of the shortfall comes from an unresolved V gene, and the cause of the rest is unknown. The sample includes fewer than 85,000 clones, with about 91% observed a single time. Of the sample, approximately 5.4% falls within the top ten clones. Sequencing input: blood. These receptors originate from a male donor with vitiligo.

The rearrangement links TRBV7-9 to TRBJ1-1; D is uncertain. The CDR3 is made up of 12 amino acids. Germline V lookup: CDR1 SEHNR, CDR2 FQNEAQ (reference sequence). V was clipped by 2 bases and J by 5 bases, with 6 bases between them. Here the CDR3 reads CASSLTGTEAFF. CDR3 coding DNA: TGTGCCAGCAGCTTAACGGGGACTGAAGCTTTCTTT.

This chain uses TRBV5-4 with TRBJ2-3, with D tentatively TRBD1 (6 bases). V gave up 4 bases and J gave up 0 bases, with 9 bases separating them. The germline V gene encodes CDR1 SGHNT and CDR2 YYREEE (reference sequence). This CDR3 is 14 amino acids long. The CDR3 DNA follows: TGTGCCAGCAGCCCGGACAGAAGCACAGATACGCAGTATTTT. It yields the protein CASSPDRSTDTQYF.

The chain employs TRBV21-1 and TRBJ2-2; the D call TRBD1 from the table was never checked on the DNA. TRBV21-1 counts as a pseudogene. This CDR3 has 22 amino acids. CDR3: CASSEPWETGVAWFANTGELFF. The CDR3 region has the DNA TGTGCCAGCAGCGAACCCTGGGAGACAGGGGTGGCTTGGTTCGCGAACACCGGGGAGCTGTTTTTT.

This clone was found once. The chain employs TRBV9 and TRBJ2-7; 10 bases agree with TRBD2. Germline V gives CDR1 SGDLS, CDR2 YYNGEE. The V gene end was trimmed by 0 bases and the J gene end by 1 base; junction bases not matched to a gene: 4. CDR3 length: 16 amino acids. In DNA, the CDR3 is TGTGCCAGCAGCGTAGCCTCTAGCGGGAGATCCTACGAGCAGTACTTC. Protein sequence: CASSVASSGRSYEQYF. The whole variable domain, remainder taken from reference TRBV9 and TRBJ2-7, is DSGVTQTPKHLITATGQRVTLRCSPRSGDLSVYWYQQSLDQGLQFLIQYYNGEERAKGNILERFSAQQFPDLHSELNLSSLELGDSALYFCASSVASSGRSYEQYFGPGTRLTVT.

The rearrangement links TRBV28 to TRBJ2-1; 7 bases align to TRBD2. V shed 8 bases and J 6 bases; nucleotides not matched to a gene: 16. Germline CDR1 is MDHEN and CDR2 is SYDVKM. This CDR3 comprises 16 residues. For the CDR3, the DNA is TGTGCCAGCCCCCCGGCTAGCGGAGCCCGGGGCAATGAGCAGTTCTTC. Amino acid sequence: CASPPASGARGNEQFF.

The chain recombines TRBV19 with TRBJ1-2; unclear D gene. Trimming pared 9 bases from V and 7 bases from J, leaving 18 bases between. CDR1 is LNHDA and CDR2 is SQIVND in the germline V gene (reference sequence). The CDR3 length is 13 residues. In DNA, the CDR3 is TGTGCCAGCGCGGAAGGTTTAACGGCTGGCTACACCTTC. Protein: CASAEGLTAGYTF. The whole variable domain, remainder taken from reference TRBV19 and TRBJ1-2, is DGGITQSPKYLFRKEGQNVTLSCEQNLNHDAMYWYRQDPGQGLRLIYYSQIVNDFQKGDIAEGYSVSREKKESFPLTVTSAQKNPTAFYLCASAEGLTAGYTFGSGTRLTVV.

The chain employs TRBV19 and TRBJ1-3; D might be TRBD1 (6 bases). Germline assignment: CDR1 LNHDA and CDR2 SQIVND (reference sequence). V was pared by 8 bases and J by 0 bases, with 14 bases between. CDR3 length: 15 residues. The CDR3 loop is CASRRGYLSGNTIYF. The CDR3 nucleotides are TGTGCCAGTCGCAGGGGTTACCTCTCTGGAAACACCATATATTTT.

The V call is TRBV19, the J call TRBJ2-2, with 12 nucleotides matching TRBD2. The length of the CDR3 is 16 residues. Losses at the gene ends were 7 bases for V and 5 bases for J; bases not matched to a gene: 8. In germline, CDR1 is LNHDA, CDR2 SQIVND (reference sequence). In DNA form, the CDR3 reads TGTGCCAGTACCTCCCCAGGGACTAGCGGGACCGGGGAGCTGTTTTTT. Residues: CASTSPGTSGTGELFF.

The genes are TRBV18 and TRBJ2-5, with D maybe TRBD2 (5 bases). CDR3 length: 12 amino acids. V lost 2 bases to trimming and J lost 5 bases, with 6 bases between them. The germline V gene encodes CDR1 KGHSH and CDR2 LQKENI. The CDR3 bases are TGTGCCAGCTCACCAGGGGAGGAGACCCAGTACTTC. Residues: CASSPGEETQYF.

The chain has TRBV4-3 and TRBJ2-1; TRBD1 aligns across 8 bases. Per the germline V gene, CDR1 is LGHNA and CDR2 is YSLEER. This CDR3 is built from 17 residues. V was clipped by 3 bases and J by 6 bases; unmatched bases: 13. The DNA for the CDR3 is TGCGCCAGCAGCCATCCCGAGCCAGGGGGCGCGTCCAATGAGCAGTTCTTC. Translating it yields CASSHPEPGGASNEQFF.

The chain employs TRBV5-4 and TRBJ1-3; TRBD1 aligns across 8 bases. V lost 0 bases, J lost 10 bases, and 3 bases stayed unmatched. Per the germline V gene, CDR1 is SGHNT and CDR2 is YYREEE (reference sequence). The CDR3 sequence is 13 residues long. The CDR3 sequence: CASSLAGQGTIYF. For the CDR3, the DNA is TGTGCCAGCAGCTTGGCCGGACAGGGTACCATATATTTT.

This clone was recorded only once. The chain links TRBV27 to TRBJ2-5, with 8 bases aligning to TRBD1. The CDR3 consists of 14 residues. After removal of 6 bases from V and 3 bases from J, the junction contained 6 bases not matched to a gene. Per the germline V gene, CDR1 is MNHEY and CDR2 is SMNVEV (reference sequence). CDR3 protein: CASRPVDREETQYF. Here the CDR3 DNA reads TGTGCCAGCAGGCCGGTGGACAGGGAAGAGACCCAGTACTTC.

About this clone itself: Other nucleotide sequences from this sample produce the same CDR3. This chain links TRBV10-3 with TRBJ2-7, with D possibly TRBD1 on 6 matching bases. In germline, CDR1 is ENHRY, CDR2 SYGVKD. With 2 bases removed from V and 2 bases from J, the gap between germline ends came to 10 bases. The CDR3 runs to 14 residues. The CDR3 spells CAISEPDRTYEQYF. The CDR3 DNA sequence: TGTGCCATCAGTGAGCCGGACAGAACCTACGAGCAGTACTTC.

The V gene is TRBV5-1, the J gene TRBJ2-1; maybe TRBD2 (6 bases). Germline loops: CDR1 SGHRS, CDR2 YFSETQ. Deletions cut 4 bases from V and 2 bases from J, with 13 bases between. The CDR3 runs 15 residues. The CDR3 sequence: CASSTLGGTYNEQFF. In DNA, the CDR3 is TGCGCCAGCAGCACCCTGGGCGGGACCTACAATGAGCAGTTCTTC.

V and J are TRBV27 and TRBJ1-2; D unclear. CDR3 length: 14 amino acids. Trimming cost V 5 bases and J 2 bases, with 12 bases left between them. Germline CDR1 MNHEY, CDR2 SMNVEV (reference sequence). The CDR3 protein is CASSHSDGNYGYTF. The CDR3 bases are TGTGCCAGCAGTCACTCCGACGGGAACTATGGCTACACCTTC.

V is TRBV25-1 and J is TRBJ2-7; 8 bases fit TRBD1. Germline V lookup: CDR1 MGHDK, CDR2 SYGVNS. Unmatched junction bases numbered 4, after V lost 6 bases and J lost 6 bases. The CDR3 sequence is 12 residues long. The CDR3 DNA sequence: TGTGCCAGCAGGACAGGGGTGGCCGAGCAGTACTTC. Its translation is CASRTGVAEQYF.